A selection of T cell receptor beta chains follows, all from one sample in a study of T cell repertoires in cytomegalovirus infection. TCRdb re-called the reads with MiXCR, one entry per CDR3 protein. The sample carries roughly 600,000 distinct CDR3 sequences, 20% to 25% recorded once. The sequenced material came from CD8+ T cells from PBMCs. The source is a human donor in good health (CMV status not recorded). Some clones in this sample may be carry-over from other donors' samples. CDR3s include the opening cysteine and the closing phenylalanine or tryptophan. The D gene is left open where the match is weak. The listing skips clone size in some rows; elsewhere it reads once, few, many or a size class.

D: NA; size: many; V: TRBV11-2; J: TRBJ2-1; DNA: TGTGCCAGCAGCTTAGGAAGTCAGGGTCGCGAGCAGTTCTTC; CDR3: CASSLGSQGREQFF
D: TRBD1; size: many; V: TRBV7-2; J: TRBJ2-7; DNA: TGTGCCAGCAGCTGGACGACAGGGTCCTACGAGCAGTACTTC; CDR3: CASSWTTGSYEQYF
D: NA; size: few; V: TRBV7-2; J: TRBJ2-7; DNA: TGTGCCAGCAGCTTGGGCCCCCCGGGGACGTCCCACGAGCAGTACTTC; CDR3: CASSLGPPGTSHEQYF
D: TRBD1; size: NA; V: TRBV2; J: TRBJ2-3; DNA: TGTGCCAGCCCGAGGGGGAGACAGGGGGCACATACGCAGTATTTT; CDR3: CASPRGRQGAHTQYF
D: NA; size: NA; V: TRBV9; J: TRBJ1-1; DNA: TGTGCCAGCAGCGTTGCCTTGTTGGGTTCGTGGACTGAAGCTTTCTTT; CDR3: CASSVALLGSWTEAFF
D: NA; size: few; V: TRBV6-6; J: TRBJ1-5; DNA: TGTGCCATCCGAAAACCCGGGGCGTATCAGCCCCAGCATTTT; CDR3: CAIRKPGAYQPQHF
D: TRBD2; size: few; V: TRBV7-6; J: TRBJ2-3; DNA: TGTGCCAGCAGCCCAGGTAGCGGGGGGGCAGATACGCAGTATTTT; CDR3: CASSPGSGGADTQYF
D: TRBD1; size: few; V: TRBV19; J: TRBJ2-7; DNA: TGTGCCAGTAGTTCCCGACAGGGGGGGACCTACGAGCAGTACTTC; CDR3: CASSSRQGGTYEQYF
D: NA; size: NA; V: TRBV6-5; J: TRBJ1-5; DNA: TGTGCCAGCAGTTGGGCGGTCGGCAATCAGCCCCAGCATTTT; CDR3: CASSWAVGNQPQHF
D: NA; size: few; V: TRBV29-1; J: TRBJ2-1; DNA: TGCAGCGGGGGCAGGGTCAATGAGCAGTTCTTC; CDR3: CSGGRVNEQFF
D: NA; size: NA; V: TRBV6-8; J: TRBJ1-5; DNA: TGTGCCAGCAGTAAGGTCGACAGTACCAATCAGCCCCAGCATTTT; CDR3: CASSKVDSTNQPQHF
D: NA; size: NA; V: TRBV5-5; J: TRBJ2-3; DNA: TGTGCCAGCAGCTTGAGCGAGTGGCAGGTTGGAGATACGCAGTATTTT; CDR3: CASSLSEWQVGDTQYF
D: NA; size: few; V: TRBV12-3/TRBV12-4; J: TRBJ2-3; DNA: TGTGCCAGCACGGCGGGGACCACAGATACGCAGTATTTT; CDR3: CASTAGTTDTQYF
D: NA; size: many; V: TRBV27; J: TRBJ2-1; DNA: TGTGCCAGCAGTCCCCTGACAGATGAGCAGTTCTTC; CDR3: CASSPLTDEQFF
D: TRBD1; size: many; V: TRBV7-2; J: TRBJ2-5; DNA: TGTGCCAGCAGCTATACTCCGGGACAGGGCTATCGAGAGACCCAGTACTTC; CDR3: CASSYTPGQGYRETQYF
D: NA; size: NA; V: TRBV14; J: TRBJ1-4; DNA: TGTGCCAGCAGAGAAACAGGGTCAACTAATGAAAAACTGTTTTTT; CDR3: CASRETGSTNEKLFF
D: TRBD2; size: many; V: TRBV7-8; J: TRBJ2-3; DNA: TGTGCCAGCAGCACCCCGAGGGCTAGCGGGGGCCCAGATACGCAGTATTTT; CDR3: CASSTPRASGGPDTQYF
D: TRBD1; size: NA; V: TRBV29-1; J: TRBJ2-1; DNA: TGCAGCGTTGAAAGCGGGACAGGGTTAAGCTCCTACAATGAGCAGTTCTTC; CDR3: CSVESGTGLSSYNEQFF
D: NA; size: few; V: TRBV7-9; J: TRBJ2-7; DNA: TGTGCCAGCAGCTTACCGCATTACGAGCAGTACTTC; CDR3: CASSLPHYEQYF
D: TRBD1; size: many; V: TRBV7-9; J: TRBJ1-2; DNA: TGTGCCAGCAGACCGGGACAGATTTATGGCTACACCTTC; CDR3: CASRPGQIYGYTF
D: TRBD1; size: NA; V: TRBV5-4; J: TRBJ2-5; DNA: TGTGCCAGCAGCTCCATCCGGGACAGGGTGTTTCAAGAGACCCAGTACTTC; CDR3: CASSSIRDRVFQETQYF
D: NA; size: many; V: TRBV6-2/TRBV6-3; J: TRBJ1-5; DNA: TGTGCCAGCAGTTACCCCCTAGGGGGGAATCAGCCCCAGCATTTT; CDR3: CASSYPLGGNQPQHF
D: NA; size: many; V: TRBV6-2/TRBV6-3; J: TRBJ1-5; DNA: TGTGCCAGCAGTTACTCGGCCCCGCCCCAGCATTTT; CDR3: CASSYSAPPQHF
D: TRBD1; size: few; V: TRBV7-9; J: TRBJ2-3; DNA: TGTGCCAGCAGCAACCGGACAGGGTTCACAGATACGCAGTATTTT; CDR3: CASSNRTGFTDTQYF
D: TRBD2; size: few; V: TRBV20-1; J: TRBJ2-3; DNA: TGCAGTGTTGAGCGGGGGGGCCGCGGAGATACGCAGTATTTT; CDR3: CSVERGGRGDTQYF
D: TRBD1; size: many; V: TRBV28; J: TRBJ1-5; DNA: TGTGCCAGCAGCTTTACAGGGGGAAATCAGCCCCAGCATTTT; CDR3: CASSFTGGNQPQHF
D: NA; size: few; V: TRBV28; J: TRBJ1-1; DNA: TGTGCCAGCAGTTGGCCGTACTCAGGGGCTGAAGCTTTCTTT; CDR3: CASSWPYSGAEAFF
D: NA; size: NA; V: TRBV20-1; J: TRBJ1-2; DNA: TGCAGTGCTAGGGTCCCGAGGACAGTAAATAACTATGGCTACACCTTC; CDR3: CSARVPRTVNNYGYTF
D: NA; size: NA; V: TRBV20-1; J: TRBJ2-1; DNA: TGCAGTGCTAGAGTCGACAGGTCGACCTACAATGAGCAGTTCTTC; CDR3: CSARVDRSTYNEQFF
D: NA; size: many; V: TRBV7-8; J: TRBJ2-7; DNA: TGTGCCAGCAGCCAAGGAAACCAGAGGACCAACTACGAGCAGTACTTC; CDR3: CASSQGNQRTNYEQYF
D: NA; size: many; V: TRBV23-1; J: TRBJ1-1; DNA: TGCGCCAGCACTCTGGACAGCAACACTGAAGCTTTCTTT; CDR3: CASTLDSNTEAFF
D: NA; size: few; V: TRBV20-1; J: TRBJ2-3; DNA: TGCAGTTGTCCCCACGGGACCCGCGCAGATACGCAGTATTTT; CDR3: CSCPHGTRADTQYF
D: NA; size: NA; V: TRBV14; J: TRBJ2-1; DNA: TGTGCCAGCAGCCAACGGGGGGACAGCCTCTACAATGAGCAGTTCTTC; CDR3: CASSQRGDSLYNEQFF
D: TRBD2; size: NA; V: TRBV4-3; J: TRBJ2-3; DNA: TGCGCCAGCAGCCAAGAGCGAGAAGCGGGGGGACCTAGCACAGATACGCAGTATTTT; CDR3: CASSQEREAGGPSTDTQYF
D: NA; size: NA; V: TRBV2; J: TRBJ2-3; DNA: TGTGCCAGCAGTGAAGCAGGTTATGGCAGGGGAAAAGATACGCAGTATTTT; CDR3: CASSEAGYGRGKDTQYF
D: TRBD2; size: few; V: TRBV5-4; J: TRBJ2-2; DNA: TGTGCCAGCAGCAAACCGACTAGCGTCTACACCGGGGAGCTGTTTTTT; CDR3: CASSKPTSVYTGELFF
D: TRBD1; size: NA; V: TRBV4-1; J: TRBJ2-1; DNA: TGCGCCAGCAGCCATCCTCCTACCGGTCACAGGGGCCCGAATGAGCAGTTCTTC; CDR3: CASSHPPTGHRGPNEQFF
D: NA; size: many; V: TRBV5-5; J: TRBJ1-5; DNA: TGTGCCAGCAGCCCCGGGGGGGACAATCAGCCCCAGCATTTT; CDR3: CASSPGGDNQPQHF
D: NA; size: few; V: TRBV29-1; J: TRBJ2-7; DNA: TGCAGCGTTGAAGGGGGGCCCGGGAGCTACGAGCAGTACTTC; CDR3: CSVEGGPGSYEQYF
D: NA; size: NA; V: TRBV20-1; J: TRBJ2-1; DNA: TGCAGTGCTAGAGACTCTCACGCCCCCATCGGCAATGAGCAGTTCTTC; CDR3: CSARDSHAPIGNEQFF
D: TRBD1; size: few; V: TRBV2; J: TRBJ2-7; DNA: TGTGCCAGCAGTCCGACAGGGCCCTACGAGCAGTACTTC; CDR3: CASSPTGPYEQYF
D: TRBD1; size: NA; V: TRBV6-5; J: TRBJ1-2; DNA: TGTGCCAGCAGTACCCGGGACAGAATTAACTATGGCTACACCTTC; CDR3: CASSTRDRINYGYTF
D: TRBD1; size: NA; V: TRBV20-1; J: TRBJ1-5; DNA: TGCAGTGCGCCCGGGACAGCGGATCAGCCCCAGCATTTT; CDR3: CSAPGTADQPQHF
D: TRBD2; size: few; V: TRBV2; J: TRBJ2-1; DNA: TGTGCCAGCAGTTATACTAGCGGGGCGTACAATGAGCAGTTCTTC; CDR3: CASSYTSGAYNEQFF
D: NA; size: once; V: TRBV6-2/TRBV6-3; J: TRBJ1-1; DNA: TGTGCCAGCAGTTACCAATCACCCGGGACACCGGACCTGAACACTGAAGCTTTCTTT; CDR3: CASSYQSPGTPDLNTEAFF
D: NA; size: NA; V: TRBV19; J: TRBJ1-3; DNA: TGTGCCAGTAGTATCTTTCATCTCTCTGGAAACACCATATATTTT; CDR3: CASSIFHLSGNTIYF
D: NA; size: few; V: TRBV2; J: TRBJ2-1; DNA: TGTGCCAGCAGCGGCAGGGGAGGGCAGTTCTTC; CDR3: CASSGRGGQFF
D: TRBD2; size: NA; V: TRBV28; J: TRBJ2-3; DNA: TGTGCCAGCAGCTCCTGGGCTAGCGGCGCGGATACGCAGTATTTT; CDR3: CASSSWASGADTQYF
D: NA; size: few; V: TRBV6-8; J: TRBJ1-1; DNA: NA; CDR3: CASSYDVPAVTMGQGDLNTEAFF
D: TRBD1; size: NA; V: TRBV10-2; J: TRBJ1-1; DNA: TGCGCCAGCAAGGGGGCAGGGCAGAACACTGAAGCTTTCTTT; CDR3: CASKGAGQNTEAFF
D: TRBD1; size: few; V: TRBV20-1; J: TRBJ1-2; DNA: TGCAGTGCTAGAGATCAGGGACAGGGATTGAACTATGGCTACACCTTC; CDR3: CSARDQGQGLNYGYTF
D: NA; size: many; V: TRBV7-9; J: TRBJ1-3; DNA: TGTGCCAGCAGCAGGACGGGGAGCACCATATATTTT; CDR3: CASSRTGSTIYF
D: TRBD1; size: NA; V: TRBV29-1; J: TRBJ2-6; DNA: TGCAGCGTTCTCGTACAGGGGGGTTACTCTGGGGCCAACGTCCTGACTTTC; CDR3: CSVLVQGGYSGANVLTF